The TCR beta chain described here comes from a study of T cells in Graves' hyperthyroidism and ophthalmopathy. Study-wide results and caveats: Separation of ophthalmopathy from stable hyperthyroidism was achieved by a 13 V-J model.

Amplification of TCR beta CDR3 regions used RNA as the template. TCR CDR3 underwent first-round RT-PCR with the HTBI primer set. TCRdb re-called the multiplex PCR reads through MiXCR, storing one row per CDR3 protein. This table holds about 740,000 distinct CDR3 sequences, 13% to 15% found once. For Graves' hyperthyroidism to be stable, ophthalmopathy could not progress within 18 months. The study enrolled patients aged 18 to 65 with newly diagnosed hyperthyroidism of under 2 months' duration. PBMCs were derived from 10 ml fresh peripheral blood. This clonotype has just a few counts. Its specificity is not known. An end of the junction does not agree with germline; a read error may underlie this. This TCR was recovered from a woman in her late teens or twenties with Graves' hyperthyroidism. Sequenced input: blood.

This CDR3 reads CASSETRGAHF. CDR3 coding DNA: TGTGCCAGCAGTGAAACCAGGGGGGCCCACTTC. The chain is built from TRBV2 and TRBJ2-5, with D possibly TRBD1 on 7 matching bases. Per the germline V gene, CDR1 is SNHLY and CDR2 is FYNNEI. This CDR3 has 11 residues. Combining the CDR3 with reference TRBV2 and TRBJ2-5 gives the whole variable domain EPEVTQTPSHQVTQMGQEVILRCVPISNHLYFYWYRQILGQKVEFLVSFYNNEISEKSEIFDDQFSVERPDGSNFTLKIRSTKLEDSAMYFCASSETRGAHFGPGTRLLVL.